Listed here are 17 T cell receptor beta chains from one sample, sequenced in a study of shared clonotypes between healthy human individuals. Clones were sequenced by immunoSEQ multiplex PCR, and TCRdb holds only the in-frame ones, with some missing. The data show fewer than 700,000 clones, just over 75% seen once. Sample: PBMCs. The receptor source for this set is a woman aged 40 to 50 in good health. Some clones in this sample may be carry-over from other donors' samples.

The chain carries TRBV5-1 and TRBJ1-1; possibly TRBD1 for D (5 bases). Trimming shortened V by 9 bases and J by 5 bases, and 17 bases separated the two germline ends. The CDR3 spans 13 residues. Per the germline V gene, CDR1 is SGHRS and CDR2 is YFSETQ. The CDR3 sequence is CATREGRGTEAFF. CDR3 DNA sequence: TGCGCCACCAGAGAGGGAAGGGGAACTGAAGCTTTCTTT.

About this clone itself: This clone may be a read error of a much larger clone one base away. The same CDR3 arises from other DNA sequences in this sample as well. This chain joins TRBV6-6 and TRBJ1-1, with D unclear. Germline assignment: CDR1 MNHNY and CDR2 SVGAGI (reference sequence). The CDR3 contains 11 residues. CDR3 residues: CASDVGTEAFF. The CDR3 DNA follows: TGTGCCAGCGACGTGGGCACTGAAGCCTTCTTT.

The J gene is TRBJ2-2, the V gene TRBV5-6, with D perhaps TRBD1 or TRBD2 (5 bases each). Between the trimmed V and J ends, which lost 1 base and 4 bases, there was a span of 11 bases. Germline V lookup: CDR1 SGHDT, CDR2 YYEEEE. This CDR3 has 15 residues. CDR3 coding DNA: TGTGCCAGCAGCTTGTCTCTGGGACGCACCGGGGAGCTGTTTTTT. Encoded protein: CASSLSLGRTGELFF.

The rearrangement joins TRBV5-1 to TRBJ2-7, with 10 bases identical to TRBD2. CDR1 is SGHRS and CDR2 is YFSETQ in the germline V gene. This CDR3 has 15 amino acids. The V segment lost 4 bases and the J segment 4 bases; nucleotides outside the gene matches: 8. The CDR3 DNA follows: TGCGCCAGCAGCGAGGCTAGCGGGGGAACATACGAGCAGTACTTC. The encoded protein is CASSEASGGTYEQYF. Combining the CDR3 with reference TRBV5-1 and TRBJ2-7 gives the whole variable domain KAGVTQTPRYLIKTRGQQVTLSCSPISGHRSVSWYQQTPGQGLQFLFEYFSETQRNKGNFPGRFSGRQFSNSRSEMNVSTLELGDSALYLCASSEASGGTYEQYFGPGTRLTVT.

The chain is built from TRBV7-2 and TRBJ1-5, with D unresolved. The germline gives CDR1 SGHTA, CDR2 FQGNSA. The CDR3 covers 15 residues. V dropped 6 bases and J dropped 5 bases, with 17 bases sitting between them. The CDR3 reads CASSSVSGFYQPQHF. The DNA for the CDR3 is TGTGCCAGCAGTAGTGTTTCGGGATTCTATCAGCCCCAGCATTTT. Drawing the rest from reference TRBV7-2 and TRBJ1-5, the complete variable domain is GAGVSQSPSNKVTEKGKDVELRCDPISGHTALYWYRQSLGQGLEFLIYFQGNSAPDKSGLPSDRFSAERTGGSVSTLTIQRTQQEDSAVYLCASSSVSGFYQPQHFGDGTRLSIL.

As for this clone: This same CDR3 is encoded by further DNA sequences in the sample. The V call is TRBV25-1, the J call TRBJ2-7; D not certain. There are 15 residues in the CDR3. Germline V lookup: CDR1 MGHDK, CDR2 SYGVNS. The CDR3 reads CASRGPLENSYEQYF. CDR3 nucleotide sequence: TGTGCAAGCCGTGGCCCCCTGGAGAACTCCTACGAGCAGTACTTC.

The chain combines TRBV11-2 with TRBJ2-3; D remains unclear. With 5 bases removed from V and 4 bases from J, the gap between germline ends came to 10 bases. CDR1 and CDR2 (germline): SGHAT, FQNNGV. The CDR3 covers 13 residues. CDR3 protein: CASSLRVADTQYF. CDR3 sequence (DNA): TGTGCCAGCAGCCTCCGGGTGGCAGATACGCAGTATTTT.

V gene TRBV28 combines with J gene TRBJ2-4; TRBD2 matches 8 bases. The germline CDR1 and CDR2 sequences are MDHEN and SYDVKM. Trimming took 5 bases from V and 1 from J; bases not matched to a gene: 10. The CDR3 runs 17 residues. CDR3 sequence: CASSLGGAAGAKNIQYF. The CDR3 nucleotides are TGTGCCAGCAGTCTCGGGGGGGCGGCTGGGGCCAAAAACATTCAGTACTTC.

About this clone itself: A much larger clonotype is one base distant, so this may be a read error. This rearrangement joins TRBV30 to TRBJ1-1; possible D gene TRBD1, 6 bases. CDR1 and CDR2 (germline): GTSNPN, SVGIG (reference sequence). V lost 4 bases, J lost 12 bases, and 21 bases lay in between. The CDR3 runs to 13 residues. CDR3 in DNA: TGTGCCTGGAACCTGGGACCGAGGGGGGAGACTTTCTTT. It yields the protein CAWNLGPRGETFF.

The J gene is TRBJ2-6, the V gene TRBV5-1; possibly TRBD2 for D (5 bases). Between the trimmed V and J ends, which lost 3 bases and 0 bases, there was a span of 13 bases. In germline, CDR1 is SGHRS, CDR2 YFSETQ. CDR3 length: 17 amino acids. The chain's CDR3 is CASSWRAVSSGANVLTF. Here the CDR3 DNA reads TGCGCCAGCAGCTGGCGGGCCGTCAGCTCTGGGGCCAACGTCCTGACTTTC.

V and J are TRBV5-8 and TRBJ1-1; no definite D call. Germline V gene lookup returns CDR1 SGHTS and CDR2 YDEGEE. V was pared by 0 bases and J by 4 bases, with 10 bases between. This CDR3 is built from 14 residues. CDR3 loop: CASSLVDTSTEAFF. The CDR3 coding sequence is TGTGCCAGCAGCTTGGTGGATACGAGCACTGAAGCTTTCTTT.

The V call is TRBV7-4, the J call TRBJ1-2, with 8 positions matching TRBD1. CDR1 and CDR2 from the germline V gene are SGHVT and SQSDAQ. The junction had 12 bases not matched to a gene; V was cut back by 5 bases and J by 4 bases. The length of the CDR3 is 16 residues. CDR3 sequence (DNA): TGTGCCAGCAGCCCTCCCTTGACAGGGGACTTCTATGGCTACACCTTC. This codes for CASSPPLTGDFYGYTF.

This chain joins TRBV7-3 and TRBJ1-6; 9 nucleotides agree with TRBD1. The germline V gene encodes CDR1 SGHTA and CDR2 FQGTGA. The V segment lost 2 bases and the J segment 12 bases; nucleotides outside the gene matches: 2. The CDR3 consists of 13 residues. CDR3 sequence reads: CASSLGQGLPLHF. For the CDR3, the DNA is TGTGCCAGCAGCTTAGGACAGGGGTTACCCCTCCACTTT.

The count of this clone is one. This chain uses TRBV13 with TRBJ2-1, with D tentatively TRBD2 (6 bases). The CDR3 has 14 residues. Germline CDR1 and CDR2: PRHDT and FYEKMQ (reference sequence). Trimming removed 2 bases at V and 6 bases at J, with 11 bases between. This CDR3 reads CASSLWEELNEQFF. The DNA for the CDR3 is TGTGCCAGCAGCTTATGGGAGGAGCTCAATGAGCAGTTCTTC.

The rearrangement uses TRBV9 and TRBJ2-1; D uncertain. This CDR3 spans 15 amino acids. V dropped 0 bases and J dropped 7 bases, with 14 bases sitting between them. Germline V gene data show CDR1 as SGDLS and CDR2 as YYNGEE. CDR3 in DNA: TGTGCCAGCAGCGTAGGGGCGGACCTGGGGAATGAGCAGTTCTTC. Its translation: CASSVGADLGNEQFF.

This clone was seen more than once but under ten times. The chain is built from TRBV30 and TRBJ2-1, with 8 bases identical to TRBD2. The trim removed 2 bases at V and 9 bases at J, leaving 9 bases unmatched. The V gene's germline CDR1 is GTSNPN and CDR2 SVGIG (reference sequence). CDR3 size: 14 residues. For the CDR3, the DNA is TGTGCCTGGAGTCCCTCCGGGACTAGAAGTGAGCAGTTCTTC. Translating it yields CAWSPSGTRSEQFF.

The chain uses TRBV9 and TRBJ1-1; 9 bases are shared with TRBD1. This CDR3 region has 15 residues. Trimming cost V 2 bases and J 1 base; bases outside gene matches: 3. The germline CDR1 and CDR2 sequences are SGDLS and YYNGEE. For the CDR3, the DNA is TGTGCCAGCAGCGTCAGGACAGGGGCGAACACTGAAGCTTTCTTT. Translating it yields CASSVRTGANTEAFF.